This entry features one T cell receptor beta chain sequence. CDR3 length: 16 residues. Germline V gene lookup returns CDR1 MNHEY and CDR2 SMNVEV (reference sequence). With 2 bases removed from V and 4 bases from J, the gap between germline ends came to 14 bases. The data were taken from a study of blood T cell repertoires in COVID-19. Assay used: immunoSEQ multiplex PCR; TCRdb lists only in-frame clones, some missing. The sample has a few hundred thousand clones, roughly nine tenths seen once. The receptor was isolated from a woman in her thirties or forties who had been exposed to COVID-19. Material for sequencing was PBMCs or T cells enriched from blood (not recorded which). This rearrangement joins TRBV27 to TRBJ1-4; D might be TRBD1 (6 bases). CDR3 loop: CASSLRAGTFNEKLFF. The CDR3 nucleotides read TGTGCCAGCAGTTTAAGGGCAGGGACATTTAATGAAAAACTGTTTTTT. The full variable domain, its missing parts supplied by reference TRBV27 and TRBJ1-4, is EAQVTQNPRYLITVTGKKLTVTCSQNMNHEYMSWYRQDPGLGLRQIYYSMNVEVTDKGDVPEGYKVSRKEKRNFPLILESPSPNQTSLYFCASSLRAGTFNEKLFFGSGTQLSVL.